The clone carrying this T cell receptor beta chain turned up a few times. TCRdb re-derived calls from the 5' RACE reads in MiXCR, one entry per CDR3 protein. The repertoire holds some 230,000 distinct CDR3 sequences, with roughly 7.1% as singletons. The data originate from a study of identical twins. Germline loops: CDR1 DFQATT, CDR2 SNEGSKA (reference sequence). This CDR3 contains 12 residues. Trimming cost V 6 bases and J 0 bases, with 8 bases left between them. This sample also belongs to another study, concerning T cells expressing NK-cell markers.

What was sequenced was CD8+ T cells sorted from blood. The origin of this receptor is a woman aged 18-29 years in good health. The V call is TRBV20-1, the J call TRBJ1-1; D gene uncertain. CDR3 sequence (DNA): TGCAGTGCCCCCAGCATGAACACTGAAGCTTTCTTT. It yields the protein CSAPSMNTEAFF.